This TCR beta chain stems from a study of cytotoxic CD8 clonotypes in ibrutinib-treated CLL. Study-wide background: Mean values per sample were some 250,000 productive templates and 93,000 or so productive rearrangements.

Some clones are missing from TCRdb's copy, which holds only in-frame ones; the method was immunoSEQ multiplex PCR. The repertoire holds about 17,000 clones, with about 61% as singletons. Germline assignment: CDR1 LNHDA and CDR2 SQIVND (reference sequence). Trimming took 6 bases from V and 3 from J; bases not matched to a gene: 9. CDR3 size: 15 residues. To note about this clone: Its antigen is not known.

Study observations and caveats: Before falling back toward baseline at progression, clonality had risen at the time of ibrutinib response.

The clonotype originates from a human donor with chronic lymphocytic leukemia. The sample in question was PBMCs, obtained after 12 months of ibrutinib treatment. The rearrangement uses TRBV19 and TRBJ2-3, with 7 nucleotides matching TRBD2. The CDR3 region is CASRIAAGVTDTQYF. The CDR3 DNA reads TGTGCCAGTAGGATCGCGGCGGGAGTGACAGATACGCAGTATTTT.